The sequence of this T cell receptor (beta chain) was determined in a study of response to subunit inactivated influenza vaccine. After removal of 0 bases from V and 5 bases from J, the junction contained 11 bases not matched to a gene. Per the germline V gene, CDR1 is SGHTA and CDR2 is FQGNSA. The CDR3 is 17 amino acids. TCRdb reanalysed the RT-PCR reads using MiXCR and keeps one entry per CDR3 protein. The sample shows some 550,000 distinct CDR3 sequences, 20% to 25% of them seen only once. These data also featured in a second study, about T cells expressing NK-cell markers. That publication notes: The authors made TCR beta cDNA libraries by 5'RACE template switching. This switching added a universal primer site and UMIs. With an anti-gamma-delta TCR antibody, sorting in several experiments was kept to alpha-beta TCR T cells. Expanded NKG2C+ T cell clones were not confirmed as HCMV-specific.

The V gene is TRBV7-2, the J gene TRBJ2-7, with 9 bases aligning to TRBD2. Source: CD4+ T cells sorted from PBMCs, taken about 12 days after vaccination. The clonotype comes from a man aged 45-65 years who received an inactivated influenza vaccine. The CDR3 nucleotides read TGTGCCAGCAGCTTAGCGTTCCTTGGGCGGGAGGGCGACGAGCAGTACTTC. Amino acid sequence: CASSLAFLGREGDEQYF. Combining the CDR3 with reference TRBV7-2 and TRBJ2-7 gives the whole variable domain GAGVSQSPSNKVTEKGKDVELRCDPISGHTALYWYRQSLGQGLEFLIYFQGNSAPDKSGLPSDRFSAERTGGSVSTLTIQRTQQEDSAVYLCASSLAFLGREGDEQYFGPGTRLTVT.